The present T cell receptor beta chain was sequenced within a study of blood T cell repertoires in COVID-19 (dated by TCRdb to about 2020). At the level of the whole study: Collaborator samples came from the United States, Italy and Spain and covered acute and convalescent phases of COVID-19. The prospective study material was composed of cDNA or gDNA derived from T cells, B-cell-depleted T cells, or PBMCs. Subjects who had been exposed to COVID-19, were actively infected with it, or had recovered from it provided the deeply sampled blood TCRbeta repertoires that made up the dataset. The repertoires were released in a freely available public database meant as a resource for research on the immune response to SARS-CoV-2. Samples came from the ongoing ImmuneRACE study (first 160 participants) plus 1,254 subjects from 6 global collaborators. Sample metadata almost always included a de-identified subject ID, COVID-19 status, age in years and sex. Where available, HLA class I and class II types were obtained from metadata supplied by the sample provider rather than from assay-based typing. General conclusions and limits of the study: The amount of clinical and demographic metadata varied by source and participant and was provided uncurated.

Whole blood was collected in K2EDTA tubes by collaborating institutions according to the institutions' own protocols. For TCRbeta analysis, collaborator samples were shipped as frozen whole blood, as isolated PBMCs, or as DNA extracted from either sample type. Of note for this clone: Its antigen is unknown. There are no base qualities to consult, and no much larger clone falls within one base.

The germline V gene (reference sequence) yields LNHDA for CDR1 and SQIVND for CDR2. Trimming at the junction amounts to 3 bases on V and 7 bases on J, and the germline ends lie 21 bases apart. The CDR3, from cysteine to phenylalanine, totals 17 residues. Just the 51-base CDR3 DNA is kept, in frame starting at base 1. TCRbeta CDR3 regions were amplified from genomic DNA using the immunoSEQ Assay, a bias-controlled multiplex PCR. The original methods were these. Within the assay, amplification of reference gene primers was used to estimate how many nucleated cells each sample contained. To quantify the absolute abundance of each unique TCRbeta CDR3 rearrangement, sequence reads were collapsed and filtered. For each sample, productive Simpson clonality was calculated by taking the square root of Simpson's diversity index across productive rearrangements. TCRdb retrieved this table from immuneACCESS and kept in-frame rearrangements only. Not all clones are present; in checked studies, unresolved V genes account for under half, and no reason is known for the remainder. V and J calls and clone size are given by that table; D and trimming were obtained from the DNA. For this sample the table gives some 70,000 clones, of which roughly 87% were detected only once. The ten largest make up 5.5% to 8% of the sample.

Recombination connected TRBV19 to TRBJ1-4; the D region possibly corresponds to TRBD1 (5 bases align). Input material: peripheral blood. The sequence came from a middle-aged man with active COVID-19. The nucleotides read TGTGCCAGTAGTATTACAGGTAACGGGCTCGAGAGTGAAAAACTGTTTTTT. Its protein reads: CASSITGNGLESEKLFF.